The TCR beta chain described here comes from a study of CD8 T cells in Susac syndrome. High-throughput TCR beta sequencing covered peripheral CD8+ and CD4+ T cells. The multiple sclerosis controls were treatment-naive patients, and their relapsing-remitting disease was stable or active. The V gene's germline CDR1 is GTSNPN and CDR2 SVGIG (reference sequence). The CDR3 runs to 13 residues. The V gene end was trimmed by 3 bases and the J gene end by 7 bases; junction bases not matched to a gene: 4. Roughly 0.5 to 1 ug RNA was reverse transcribed with random hexamers. TCR beta CDR3 was amplified by immunoSEQ multiplex PCR. This amplification extended across 54 Vbeta and 13 Jbeta segments. TCRdb analysed the immunoSEQ multiplex PCR reads with MiXCR anew, one entry per CDR3 protein. The sample has 200,000 or so distinct CDR3 sequences; about 95% are singletons.

This TCR derives from a human donor with multiple sclerosis. Sequences were obtained from CD4+ T cells from PBMCs. The chain recombines TRBV30 with TRBJ1-5, with TRBD1 matching 9 bases. This CDR3 reads CAWSQDRGQPQHF. The CDR3 DNA reads as TGTGCCTGGAGCCAGGACAGGGGACAGCCCCAGCATTTT.